This entry describes one T cell receptor beta chain. The antigen remains unidentified. Each of the patients experienced relapse following autologous stem cell transplantation, and their brentuximab vedotin exposure differed. Patients showed best responses of complete response, partial response or progressive disease. The data were obtained in a study of PD-1 blockade in classical Hodgkin lymphoma. Study conclusions and caveats: Whatever underlies the repertoire differences (possibly disease activity or prior therapy) remains undefined. Exclusion covered patients beginning nivolumab under 1 year post-ASCT.

Germline V gives CDR1 SGHRS, CDR2 YFSETQ. Trimming removed 0 bases at V and 3 bases at J, with 4 bases between. The CDR3 spans 12 residues. Measured with immunoSEQ multiplex PCR; TCRdb has only the in-frame clones, and not every one. The sample carries 12,000 to 15,000 clones, over 80% recorded once. Source: peripheral blood mononuclear cells (PBMCs), taken at baseline. The rearrangement joins TRBV5-1 to TRBJ2-7; D not certain. This sequence originates from a human donor with classical Hodgkin lymphoma. The CDR3 nucleotides read TGCGCCAGCAGCTTGGATCGCTACGAGCAGTACTTC. Its protein is CASSLDRYEQYF.